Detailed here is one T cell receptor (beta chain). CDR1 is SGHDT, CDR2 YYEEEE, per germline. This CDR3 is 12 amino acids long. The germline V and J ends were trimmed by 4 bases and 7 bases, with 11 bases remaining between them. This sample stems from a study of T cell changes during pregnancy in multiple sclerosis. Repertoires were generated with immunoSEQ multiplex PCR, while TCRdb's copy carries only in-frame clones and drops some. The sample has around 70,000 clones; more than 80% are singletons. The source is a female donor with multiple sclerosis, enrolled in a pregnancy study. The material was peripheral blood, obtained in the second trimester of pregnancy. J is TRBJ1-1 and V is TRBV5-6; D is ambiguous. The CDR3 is CASSASESEAFF. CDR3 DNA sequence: TGTGCCAGCAGCGCATCGGAGAGTGAAGCTTTCTTT.